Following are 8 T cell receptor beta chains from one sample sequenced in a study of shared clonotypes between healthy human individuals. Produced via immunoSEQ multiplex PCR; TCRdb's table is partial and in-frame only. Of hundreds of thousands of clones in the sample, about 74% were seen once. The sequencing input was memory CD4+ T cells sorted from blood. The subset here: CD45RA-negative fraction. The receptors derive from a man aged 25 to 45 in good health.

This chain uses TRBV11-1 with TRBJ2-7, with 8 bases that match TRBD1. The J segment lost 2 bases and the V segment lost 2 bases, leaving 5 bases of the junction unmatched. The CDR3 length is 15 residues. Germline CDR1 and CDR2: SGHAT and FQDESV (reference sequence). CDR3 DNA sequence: TGTGCCAGCAGCTTAAGGACAGGGAGGACCTACGAGCAGTACTTC. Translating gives CASSLRTGRTYEQYF.

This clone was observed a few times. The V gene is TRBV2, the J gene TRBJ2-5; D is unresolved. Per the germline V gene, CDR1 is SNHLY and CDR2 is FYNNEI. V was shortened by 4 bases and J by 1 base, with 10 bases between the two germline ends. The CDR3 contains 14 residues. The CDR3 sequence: CASSGGLVQETQYF. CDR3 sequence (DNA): TGTGCCAGCAGTGGCGGTTTGGTCCAAGAGACCCAGTACTTC.

CDR3 sequence: CASSPRAWGTQYF. CDR3 nucleotide sequence: TGTGCCAGCAGTCCCCGGGCCTGGGGGACCCAGTACTTC. This chain links TRBV28 with TRBJ2-5; D gene unclear. V lost 5 bases and J lost 7, with 14 bases in between. This CDR3 region has 13 residues. Germline CDR1 is MDHEN and CDR2 is SYDVKM.

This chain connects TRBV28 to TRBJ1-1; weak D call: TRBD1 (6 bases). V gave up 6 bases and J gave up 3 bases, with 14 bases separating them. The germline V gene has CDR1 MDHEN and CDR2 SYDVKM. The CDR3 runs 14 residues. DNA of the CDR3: TGTGCCAGCAGAACAGGGATGTGGGACACTGAAGCTTTCTTT. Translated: CASRTGMWDTEAFF.

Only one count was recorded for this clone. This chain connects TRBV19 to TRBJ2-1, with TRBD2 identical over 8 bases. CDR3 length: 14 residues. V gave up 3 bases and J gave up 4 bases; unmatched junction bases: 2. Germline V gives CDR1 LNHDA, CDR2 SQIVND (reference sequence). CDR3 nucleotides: TGTGCCAGTAGTATCCGGGAGGGATACAATGAGCAGTTCTTC. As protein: CASSIREGYNEQFF.

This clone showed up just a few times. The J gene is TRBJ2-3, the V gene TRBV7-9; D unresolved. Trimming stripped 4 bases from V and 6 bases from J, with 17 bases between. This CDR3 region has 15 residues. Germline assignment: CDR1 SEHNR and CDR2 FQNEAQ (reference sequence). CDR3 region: CASSSRSVSFDTQYF. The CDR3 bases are TGTGCCAGCAGCTCACGTAGTGTCTCTTTCGATACGCAGTATTTT.

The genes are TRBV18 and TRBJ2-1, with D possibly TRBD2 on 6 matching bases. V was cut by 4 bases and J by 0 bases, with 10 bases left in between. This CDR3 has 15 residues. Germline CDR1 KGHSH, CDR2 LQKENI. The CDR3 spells CASSLDGSSYNEQFF. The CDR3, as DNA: TGTGCCAGCTCACTGGACGGGAGCTCCTACAATGAGCAGTTCTTC.

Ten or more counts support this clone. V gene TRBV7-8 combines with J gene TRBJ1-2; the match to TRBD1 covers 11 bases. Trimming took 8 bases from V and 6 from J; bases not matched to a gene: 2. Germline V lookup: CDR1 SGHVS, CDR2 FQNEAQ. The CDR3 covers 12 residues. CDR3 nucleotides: TGTGCCAGCCGGGACAGGGGGGATGGCTACACCTTC. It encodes CASRDRGDGYTF.